This is a list of T cell receptor beta chains from one sample in a study of T cell changes during pregnancy in multiple sclerosis. Generated by immunoSEQ multiplex PCR, the TCRdb table keeps only in-frame clones and is missing some. The sample records 55,000 to 65,000 clones, 85% to 95% being singletons. The sample here was CD8+ T cells from peripheral blood mononuclear cells, taken in the third trimester of pregnancy. These receptors were obtained from a female donor with multiple sclerosis, enrolled in a pregnancy study. Both conserved end residues are part of each CDR3. The order of the fields is V gene, D gene, clone size, J gene, CDR3 protein, CDR3 DNA. The D gene is left open where the match is weak. Some rows have no size entry. The others give once, few or many, or a class for an expanded clone.

V: TRBV7-7
D: TRBD2
size: -
J: TRBJ2-5
CDR3: CASSSQGLARKETQYF
DNA: TGTGCCAGCAGCTCCCAGGGACTAGCTCGGAAAGAGACCCAGTACTTC

V: TRBV11-2
D: -
size: -
J: TRBJ1-1
CDR3: CASSLGRGTEAFF
DNA: TGTGCCAGCAGCTTAGGCCGAGGGACTGAAGCTTTCTTT

V: TRBV5-6
D: TRBD1
size: -
J: TRBJ2-7
CDR3: CASSLVQGSYEQYF
DNA: TGTGCCAGCAGCTTGGTACAGGGGTCCTACGAGCAGTACTTC

V: TRBV19
D: TRBD2
size: -
J: TRBJ2-7
CDR3: CASSIGTSGYYEQYF
DNA: TGTGCCAGTAGTATAGGGACTAGCGGATACTACGAGCAGTACTTC

V: TRBV5-4
D: -
size: -
J: TRBJ1-1
CDR3: CASSWTLNTEAFF
DNA: TGTGCCAGCAGCTGGACACTGAACACTGAAGCTTTCTTT

V: TRBV6-5
D: -
size: -
J: TRBJ1-1
CDR3: CASSYRSGTEAFF
DNA: TGTGCCAGCAGTTACAGGTCGGGCACTGAAGCTTTCTTT

V: TRBV2
D: -
size: -
J: TRBJ2-3
CDR3: CASRETFFGTDTQYF
DNA: TGTGCCAGCAGGGAGACCTTTTTTGGCACAGATACGCAGTATTTT

V: TRBV6-1
D: TRBD1
size: -
J: TRBJ2-5
CDR3: CASSPGQGAQETQYF
DNA: TGTGCCAGCAGTCCGGGACAGGGGGCTCAAGAGACCCAGTACTTC

V: TRBV13
D: -
size: -
J: TRBJ2-3
CDR3: CASSPADRIYGTDTQYF
DNA: TGTGCCAGCAGCCCGGCCGACAGGATTTATGGCACAGATACGCAGTATTTT

V: TRBV27
D: -
size: -
J: TRBJ2-7
CDR3: CASSLSDTYEQYF
DNA: TGTGCCAGCAGTTTATCGGACACCTACGAGCAGTACTTC

V: TRBV27
D: -
size: -
J: TRBJ1-5
CDR3: CASSLSSHQPQHF
DNA: TGTGCCAGCAGTTTGTCGTCCCATCAGCCCCAGCATTTT

V: TRBV30
D: -
size: -
J: TRBJ2-1
CDR3: CAWSWGLNEQFF
DNA: TGTGCCTGGAGTTGGGGCCTTAATGAGCAGTTCTTC

V: TRBV4-1
D: TRBD1
size: -
J: TRBJ2-7
CDR3: CASSQGGDRVTYEQYF
DNA: TGCGCCAGCAGCCAAGGAGGCGACAGGGTTACCTACGAGCAGTACTTC

V: TRBV7-8
D: -
size: -
J: TRBJ2-5
CDR3: CASSLAVGALETQYF
DNA: TGTGCCAGCAGCTTAGCAGTGGGCGCGCTGGAGACCCAGTACTTC

V: TRBV19
D: TRBD1
size: -
J: TRBJ1-5
CDR3: CASSIEDRVSQPQHF
DNA: TGTGCCAGTAGTATCGAAGACAGGGTAAGTCAGCCCCAGCATTTT

V: TRBV5-5
D: -
size: -
J: TRBJ2-1
CDR3: CASSLVAVPYNEQFF
DNA: TGTGCCAGCAGCTTGGTAGCGGTTCCCTACAATGAGCAGTTCTTC

V: TRBV4-1
D: TRBD2
size: -
J: TRBJ2-7
CDR3: CASSQDEAGLAGYEQYF
DNA: TGCGCCAGCAGCCAAGATGAGGCGGGCCTAGCGGGGTACGAGCAGTACTTC

V: TRBV7-6
D: -
size: -
J: TRBJ2-7
CDR3: CASSLEVAGAYEQYF
DNA: TGTGCCAGCAGCTTAGAGGTGGCAGGGGCCTACGAGCAGTACTTC

V: TRBV19
D: TRBD2
size: few
J: TRBJ2-7
CDR3: CASSILLSGSQYF
DNA: TGTGCCAGTAGTATCCTCCTTAGCGGGAGCCAGTACTTC

V: TRBV2
D: TRBD2
size: -
J: TRBJ2-1
CDR3: CASSRGLAGEGEQFF
DNA: TGTGCCAGCAGTCGCGGACTAGCGGGAGAGGGTGAGCAGTTCTTC

V: TRBV30
D: -
size: -
J: TRBJ2-1
CDR3: CAWRRADEQFF
DNA: TGTGCCTGGAGGAGGGCGGATGAGCAGTTCTTC

V: TRBV5-4
D: -
size: -
J: TRBJ2-3
CDR3: CASSPPRTDTQYF
DNA: TGTGCCAGCAGCCCCCCGAGGACAGATACGCAGTATTTT

V: TRBV4-1
D: -
size: -
J: TRBJ2-7
CDR3: CASTHQTGYEQYF
DNA: TGCGCCAGCACCCATCAGACAGGTTATGAGCAGTACTTC

V: TRBV14
D: TRBD2
size: -
J: TRBJ2-1
CDR3: CASSQDYQREVHEQFF
DNA: TGTGCCAGCAGCCAAGATTACCAGCGGGAGGTCCATGAGCAGTTCTTC

V: TRBV7-9
D: TRBD2
size: -
J: TRBJ2-3
CDR3: CASSATSGRNRSQYF
DNA: TGTGCCAGCAGCGCGACTAGCGGGAGGAATAGATCACAGTATTTT

V: TRBV4-2
D: -
size: -
J: TRBJ1-2
CDR3: CASSQGTVGEGGYGYTF
DNA: TGTGCCAGCAGCCAAGGTACAGTAGGCGAGGGAGGCTATGGCTACACCTTC

V: TRBV29-1
D: -
size: -
J: TRBJ1-1
CDR3: CSAGRGGPEAFF
DNA: TGCAGCGCCGGCAGGGGTGGGCCTGAAGCTTTCTTT

V: TRBV7-6
D: TRBD2
size: -
J: TRBJ2-1
CDR3: CASSLAGLAGGANEQFF
DNA: TGTGCCAGCAGCTTAGCGGGACTAGCGGGAGGAGCGAATGAGCAGTTCTTC

V: TRBV6-1
D: -
size: -
J: TRBJ2-1
CDR3: CASSEASHEQFF
DNA: TGTGCCAGCAGTGAAGCGAGCCATGAGCAGTTCTTC

V: TRBV28
D: -
size: -
J: TRBJ1-2
CDR3: CAIRLDSSNYGYTF
DNA: TGTGCCATCCGATTGGACAGCTCTAACTATGGCTACACCTTC

V: TRBV19
D: -
size: -
J: TRBJ2-1
CDR3: CASTAPGNEQFF
DNA: TGTGCCAGTACTGCGCCGGGAAATGAGCAGTTCTTC

V: TRBV4-1
D: -
size: -
J: TRBJ2-7
CDR3: CASSHVGVYEQYF
DNA: TGCGCCAGCAGCCACGTGGGCGTTTACGAGCAGTACTTC

V: TRBV6-5
D: TRBD1
size: -
J: TRBJ2-2
CDR3: CASRTGGDTGELFF
DNA: TGTGCCAGCAGGACAGGGGGCGACACCGGGGAGCTGTTTTTT

V: TRBV29-1
D: -
size: -
J: TRBJ2-1
CDR3: CSVSNDRGGNEQFF
DNA: TGCAGCGTTTCCAACGACAGGGGAGGGAATGAGCAGTTCTTC

V: TRBV5-1
D: -
size: -
J: TRBJ1-1
CDR3: CASSLGGGAYTEAFF
DNA: TGCGCCAGCAGCTTGGGCGGGGGCGCGTACACTGAAGCTTTCTTT

V: TRBV7-6
D: -
size: -
J: TRBJ1-1
CDR3: CASSSNTEAFF
DNA: TGTGCCAGCAGCTCTAACACTGAAGCTTTCTTT

V: TRBV7-9
D: TRBD1
size: once
J: TRBJ1-1
CDR3: CASSRTGDRTEAFF
DNA: TGTGCCAGCAGTAGGACAGGGGATAGGACTGAAGCTTTCTTT

V: TRBV7-6
D: -
size: few
J: TRBJ1-1
CDR3: CASSPGTPNTEAFF
DNA: TGTGCCAGCAGCCCCGGGACACCAAACACTGAAGCTTTCTTT

V: TRBV19
D: -
size: -
J: TRBJ1-1
CDR3: CASSISLNTEAFF
DNA: TGTGCCAGTAGTATCAGTCTGAACACTGAAGCTTTCTTT

V: TRBV27
D: -
size: -
J: TRBJ1-5
CDR3: CASSRRSSAGHQPQHF
DNA: TGTGCCAGCAGTCGCCGATCCTCTGCGGGCCATCAGCCCCAGCATTTT

V: TRBV6-5
D: -
size: -
J: TRBJ2-3
CDR3: CASSYRGDTQYF
DNA: TGTGCCAGCAGTTACCGGGGAGATACGCAGTATTTT

V: TRBV25-1
D: -
size: -
J: TRBJ2-2
CDR3: CASSEWTATSTGELFF
DNA: TGTGCCAGCAGTGAATGGACAGCCACGTCGACCGGGGAGCTGTTTTTT

V: TRBV4-3
D: TRBD1
size: -
J: TRBJ2-1
CDR3: CASSQTGTGENEQFF
DNA: TGCGCCAGCAGCCAGACCGGGACAGGTGAAAATGAGCAGTTCTTC